The rows below give T cell receptor beta chains drawn from one sample of a study of blood T cell repertoires in COVID-19. Clones were read by immunoSEQ multiplex PCR, and TCRdb kept only the in-frame ones, dropping some. The table lists about 29,000 clones, 89% of them singletons. The sequencing input was peripheral blood. These receptors were obtained from a human donor in a cohort sampled during active COVID-19. Both conserved end residues are part of each CDR3. A D gene is named only where the DNA matches it firmly. Clone sizes are given selectively: once, few, many, or a class where the clone is expanded.

V	J	D	size	DNA	CDR3
TRBV7-2	TRBJ1-1	NA	NA	TGTGCCAGCAGCTTAGCTTGGGGGCCCAACACTGAAGCTTTCTTT	CASSLAWGPNTEAFF
TRBV9	TRBJ2-3	TRBD2	NA	TGTGCCAGCAGCGTAGCTACAGGACTAGCGGGGTTGGATAGCACAGATACGCAGTATTTT	CASSVATGLAGLDSTDTQYF
TRBV28	TRBJ2-7	NA	NA	TGTGCCAGCAGTTTGATCGGGACATCGACGAGCTCCTACGAGCAGTACTTC	CASSLIGTSTSSYEQYF
TRBV7-9	TRBJ2-7	TRBD1	NA	TGTGCCAGCAGATCTGACAGGGGCCAATACGAGCAGTACTTC	CASRSDRGQYEQYF
TRBV19	TRBJ2-1	NA	NA	TGTGCCAGTAGTATAGCAGTCAGCGGAGGTGAGCAGTTCTTC	CASSIAVSGGEQFF
TRBV4-2	TRBJ1-1	NA	NA	TGTGCCAGCAGCCGTCAGGGCGCCAACACTGAAGCTTTCTTT	CASSRQGANTEAFF
TRBV18	TRBJ2-7	NA	NA	TGTGCCAGCTCACCACCGGGGGGGCCCAGCCCCTACGAGCAGTACTTC	CASSPPGGPSPYEQYF
TRBV30	TRBJ1-1	TRBD1	NA	TGTGCCTGGAGTAGATCGGACAGGGAAGCTTTCTTT	CAWSRSDREAFF
TRBV29-1	TRBJ2-3	TRBD2	NA	TGCAGCCCCTGGGGACTAGCGGGCGAAGATACGCAGTATTTT	CSPWGLAGEDTQYF
TRBV5-1	TRBJ2-1	NA	NA	TGCGCCAGCCGGGACACTTACAATGAGCAGTTCTTC	CASRDTYNEQFF
TRBV4-3	TRBJ1-4	TRBD1	NA	TGCGCCAGCAGCAAATTACAGGGGATGACGGAAAAACTGTTTTTT	CASSKLQGMTEKLFF
TRBV3-1/TRBV3-2	TRBJ1-4	NA	NA	TGTGCCAGCAGCCCCGCCCGGGACCTCAGGGAGGGACTGTTTTTT	CASSPARDLREGLFF
TRBV6-6	TRBJ2-7	NA	NA	TGTGCCAGCAGTCACACGTGGCAAGGAGGGGGCCCCTACGAGCAGTACTTC	CASSHTWQGGGPYEQYF
TRBV27	TRBJ2-3	TRBD2	NA	TGTGCCAGCAGTCTAAGCGGGGGCCCCTTTTTCACAGATACGCAGTATTTT	CASSLSGGPFFTDTQYF
TRBV7-2	TRBJ2-1	NA	NA	TGTGCCAGCAGCTTAGAAAGGCAGGGCCTCAGCCCCTACAATGAGCAGTTCTTC	CASSLERQGLSPYNEQFF
TRBV4-1	TRBJ1-2	NA	NA	TGCGCCAGCAGCCATACCAGGGGTGGCTACACCTTC	CASSHTRGGYTF
TRBV4-2	TRBJ2-3	TRBD2	NA	TGTGCCAGCAGCCAAACCTGGACTAGCGGGGCAGATACGCAGTATTTT	CASSQTWTSGADTQYF
TRBV19	TRBJ2-7	NA	once	TGTGCCAGTAGTTCCTATTATGGTGGTGAGCAGTACTTC	CASSSYYGGEQYF
TRBV7-8	TRBJ2-7	TRBD2	NA	TGTGCCAGCAGCTTTCGGACACCAGGGACTAGCGGGGGGCCCCGGGCCGAGCAGTACTTC	CASSFRTPGTSGGPRAEQYF
TRBV7-8	TRBJ1-2	TRBD1	once	TGTGCCAGCAGCTTAACCTCGACAGGGGAGGGCTATGGCTACACCTTC	CASSLTSTGEGYGYTF
TRBV24-1	TRBJ2-2	NA	NA	TGTGCCACCAGTGATGGGAGCACCGGGGAGCTGTTTTTT	CATSDGSTGELFF
TRBV13	TRBJ1-3	NA	NA	TGTGCCAGCAGCTCACGGGGGGCTGGAAACACCATATATTTT	CASSSRGAGNTIYF
TRBV7-9	TRBJ2-1	TRBD1	NA	TGTGCCAGCAGCTGGACAGGGAGCGGGGAGCAGTTCTTC	CASSWTGSGEQFF
TRBV7-2	TRBJ2-5	NA	NA	TGTGCCAGCAGCTTAGCCTCGGAGACCCAGTACTTC	CASSLASETQYF